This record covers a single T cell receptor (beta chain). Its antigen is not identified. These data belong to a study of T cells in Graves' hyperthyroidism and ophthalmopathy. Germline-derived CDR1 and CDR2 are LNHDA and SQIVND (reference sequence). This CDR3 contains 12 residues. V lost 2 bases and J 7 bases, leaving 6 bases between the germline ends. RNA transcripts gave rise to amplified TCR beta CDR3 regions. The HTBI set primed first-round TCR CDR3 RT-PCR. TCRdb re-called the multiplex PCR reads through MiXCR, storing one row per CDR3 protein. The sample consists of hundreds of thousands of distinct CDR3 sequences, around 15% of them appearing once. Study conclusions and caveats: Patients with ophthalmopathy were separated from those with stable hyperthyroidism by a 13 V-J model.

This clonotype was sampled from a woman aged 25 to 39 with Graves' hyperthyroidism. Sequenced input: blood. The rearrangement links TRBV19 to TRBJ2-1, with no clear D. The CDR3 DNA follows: TGTGCCAGTAGTATACTTGGGAATGAGCAGTTCTTC. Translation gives CASSILGNEQFF.